This T cell receptor beta chain was obtained from a study of blood T cell repertoires in COVID-19. In the source study's methods: Nucleated cell number was recorded as an estimate derived from reference gene primer amplification. Assay: immunoSEQ multiplex PCR; the TCRdb copy retains only in-frame clones and omits some. Clone size and V and J calls were adopted from that table, with D and trimming inferred from the DNA. Of over 150,000 clones detected, roughly 80% appear once; the ten largest clones hold 7.6%. Germline CDR1 and CDR2: MNHNY and SVGAGI (reference sequence). The CDR3 runs to 15 residues. Trimming cost V 0 bases and J 4 bases; bases outside gene matches: 2.

Sequenced: peripheral blood. The TCR sequence derives from a woman aged 70-85 years with COVID-19, enrolled during active disease. The V and J genes are TRBV6-6 and TRBJ1-3; 8 positions match TRBD1. CDR3 residues: CASSYSPGGGNTIYF. In nucleotides, the CDR3 is TGTGCCAGCAGTTACTCCCCAGGGGGCGGAAACACCATATATTTT.